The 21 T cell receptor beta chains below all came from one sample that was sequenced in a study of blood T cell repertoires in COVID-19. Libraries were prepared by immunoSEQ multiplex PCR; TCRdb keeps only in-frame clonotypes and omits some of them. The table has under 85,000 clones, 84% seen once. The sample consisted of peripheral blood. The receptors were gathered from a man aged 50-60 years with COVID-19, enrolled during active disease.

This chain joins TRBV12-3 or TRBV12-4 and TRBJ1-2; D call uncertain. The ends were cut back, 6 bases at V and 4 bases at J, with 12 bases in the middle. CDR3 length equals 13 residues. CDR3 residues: CASSPPGPYGYTF. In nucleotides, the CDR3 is TGTGCCAGCAGCCCCCCGGGTCCCTATGGCTACACCTTC.

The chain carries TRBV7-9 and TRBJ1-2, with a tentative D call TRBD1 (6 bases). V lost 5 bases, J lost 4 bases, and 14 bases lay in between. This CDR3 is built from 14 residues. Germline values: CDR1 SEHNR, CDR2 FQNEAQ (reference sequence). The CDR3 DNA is TGTGCCAGCAGCACCCTTCAGGGGACCTATGGCTACACCTTC. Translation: CASSTLQGTYGYTF.

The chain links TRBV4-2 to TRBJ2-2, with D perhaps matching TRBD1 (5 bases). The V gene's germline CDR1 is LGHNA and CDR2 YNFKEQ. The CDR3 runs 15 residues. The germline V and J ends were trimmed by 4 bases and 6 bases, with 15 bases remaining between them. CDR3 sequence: CASSLTVTQAGELFF. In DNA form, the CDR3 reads TGTGCCAGCAGCCTGACAGTGACCCAGGCCGGGGAGCTGTTTTTT.

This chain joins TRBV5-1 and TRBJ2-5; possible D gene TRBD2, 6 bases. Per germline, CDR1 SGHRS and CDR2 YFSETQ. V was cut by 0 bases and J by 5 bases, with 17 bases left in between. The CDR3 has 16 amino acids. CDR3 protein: CASSLAFSPGGETQYF. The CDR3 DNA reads TGCGCCAGCAGCTTGGCCTTTAGCCCTGGGGGGGAGACCCAGTACTTC.

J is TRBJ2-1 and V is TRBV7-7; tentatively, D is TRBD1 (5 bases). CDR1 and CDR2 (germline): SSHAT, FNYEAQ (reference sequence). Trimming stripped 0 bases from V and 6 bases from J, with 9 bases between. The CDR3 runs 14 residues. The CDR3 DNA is TGTGCCAGCAGCTTAGCTGCAGGGATCAATGAGCAGTTCTTC. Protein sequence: CASSLAAGINEQFF.

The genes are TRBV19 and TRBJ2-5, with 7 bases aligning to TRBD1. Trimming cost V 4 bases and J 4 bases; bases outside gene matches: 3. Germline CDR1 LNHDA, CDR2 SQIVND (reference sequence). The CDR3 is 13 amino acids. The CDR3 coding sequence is TGTGCCAGTAGTAACAACAGGGGAGAGACCCAGTACTTC. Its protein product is CASSNNRGETQYF. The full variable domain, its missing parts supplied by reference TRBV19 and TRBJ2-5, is DGGITQSPKYLFRKEGQNVTLSCEQNLNHDAMYWYRQDPGQGLRLIYYSQIVNDFQKGDIAEGYSVSREKKESFPLTVTSAQKNPTAFYLCASSNNRGETQYFGPGTRLLVL.

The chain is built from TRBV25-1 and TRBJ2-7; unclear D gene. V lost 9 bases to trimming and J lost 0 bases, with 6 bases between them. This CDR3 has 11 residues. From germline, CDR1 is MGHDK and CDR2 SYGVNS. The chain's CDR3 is CASSLSYEQYF. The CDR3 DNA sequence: TGTGCCAGTTCCCTCTCCTACGAGCAGTACTTC.

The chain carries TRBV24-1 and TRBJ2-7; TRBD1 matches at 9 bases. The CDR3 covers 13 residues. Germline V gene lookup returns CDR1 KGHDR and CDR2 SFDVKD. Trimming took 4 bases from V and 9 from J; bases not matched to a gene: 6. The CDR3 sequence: CATSDGQGQGQYF. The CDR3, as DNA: TGTGCCACCAGTGACGGACAGGGGCAAGGGCAGTACTTC.

The CDR3 sequence: CASSIGLGSEQFF. As DNA, the CDR3 is TGTGCCAGTAGTATAGGCCTGGGGAGTGAGCAGTTCTTC. The genes are TRBV19 and TRBJ2-1; maybe TRBD2 (5 bases). This CDR3 spans 13 amino acids. V was pared by 1 base and J by 9 bases, with 10 bases between. The germline V gene has CDR1 LNHDA and CDR2 SQIVND (reference sequence).

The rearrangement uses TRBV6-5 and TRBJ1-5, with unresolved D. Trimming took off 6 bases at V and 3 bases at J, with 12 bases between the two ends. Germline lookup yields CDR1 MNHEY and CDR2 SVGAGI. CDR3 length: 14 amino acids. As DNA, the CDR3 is TGTGCCAGCAGCGCAGAGCGACTCAATCAGCCCCAGCATTTT. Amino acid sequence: CASSAERLNQPQHF.

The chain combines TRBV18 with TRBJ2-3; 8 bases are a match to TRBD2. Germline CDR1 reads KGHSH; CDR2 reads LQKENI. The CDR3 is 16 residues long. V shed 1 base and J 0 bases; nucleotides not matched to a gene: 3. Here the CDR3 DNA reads TGTGCCAGCTCACCACGCAGCGGGAGCAGCACAGATACGCAGTATTTT. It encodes CASSPRSGSSTDTQYF.

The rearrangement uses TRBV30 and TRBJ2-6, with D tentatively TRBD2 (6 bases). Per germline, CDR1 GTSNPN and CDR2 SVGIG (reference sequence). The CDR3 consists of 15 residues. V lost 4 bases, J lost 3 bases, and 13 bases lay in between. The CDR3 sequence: CAWTGLGGGANVLTF. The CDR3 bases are TGTGCCTGGACGGGACTGGGCGGTGGGGCCAACGTCCTGACTTTC.

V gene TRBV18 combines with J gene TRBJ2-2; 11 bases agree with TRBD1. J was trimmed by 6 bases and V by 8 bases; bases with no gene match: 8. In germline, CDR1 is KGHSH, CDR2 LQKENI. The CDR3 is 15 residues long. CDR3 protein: CASGPGQGVSGELFF. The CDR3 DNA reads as TGTGCCAGCGGACCGGGACAGGGGGTCTCCGGGGAGCTGTTTTTT. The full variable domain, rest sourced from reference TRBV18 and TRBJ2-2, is NAGVMQNPRHLVRRRGQEARLRCSPMKGHSHVYWYRQLPEEGLKFMVYLQKENIIDESGMPKERFSAEFPKEGPSILRIQQVVRGDSAAYFCASGPGQGVSGELFFGEGSRLTVL.

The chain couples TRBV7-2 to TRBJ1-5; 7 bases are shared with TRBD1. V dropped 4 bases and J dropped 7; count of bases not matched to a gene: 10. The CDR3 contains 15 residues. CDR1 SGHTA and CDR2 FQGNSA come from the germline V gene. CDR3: CASSSTGVSMQPQHF. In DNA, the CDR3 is TGTGCCAGCAGCTCAACAGGGGTTTCAATGCAGCCCCAGCATTTT.

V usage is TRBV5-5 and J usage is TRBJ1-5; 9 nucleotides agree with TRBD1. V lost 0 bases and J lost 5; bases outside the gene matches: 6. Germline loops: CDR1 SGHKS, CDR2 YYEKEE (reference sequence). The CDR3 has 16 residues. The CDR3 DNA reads TGTGCCAGCAGCTTGGGTTCGGGACAGGGCGATCAGCCCCAGCATTTT. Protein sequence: CASSLGSGQGDQPQHF. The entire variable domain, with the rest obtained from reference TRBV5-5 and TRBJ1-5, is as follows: DAGVTQSPTHLIKTRGQQVTLRCSPISGHKSVSWYQQVLGQGPQFIFQYYEKEERGRGNFPDRFSARQFPNYSSELNVNALLLGDSALYLCASSLGSGQGDQPQHFGDGTRLSIL.

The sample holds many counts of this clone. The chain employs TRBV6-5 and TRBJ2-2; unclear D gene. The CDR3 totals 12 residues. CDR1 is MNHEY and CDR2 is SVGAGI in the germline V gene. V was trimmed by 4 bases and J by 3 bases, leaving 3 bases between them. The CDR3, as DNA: TGTGCCAGCAGTTCCTACACCGGGGAGCTGTTTTTT. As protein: CASSSYTGELFF.

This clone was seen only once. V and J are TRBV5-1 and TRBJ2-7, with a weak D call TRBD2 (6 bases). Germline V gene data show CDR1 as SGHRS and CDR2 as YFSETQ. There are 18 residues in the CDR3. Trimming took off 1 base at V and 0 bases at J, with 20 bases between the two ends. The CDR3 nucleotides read TGCGCCAGCAGCTTGAGCATGGCCGGGGGATCCAGCTCCTACGAGCAGTACTTC. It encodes CASSLSMAGGSSSYEQYF.

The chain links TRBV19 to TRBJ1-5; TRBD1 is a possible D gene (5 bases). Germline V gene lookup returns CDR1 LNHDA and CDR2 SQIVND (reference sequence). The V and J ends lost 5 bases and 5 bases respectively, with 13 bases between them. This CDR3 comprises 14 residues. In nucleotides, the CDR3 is TGTGCCAGTAGTTTACCCAGGGAAGATCAGCCCCAGCATTTT. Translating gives CASSLPREDQPQHF.

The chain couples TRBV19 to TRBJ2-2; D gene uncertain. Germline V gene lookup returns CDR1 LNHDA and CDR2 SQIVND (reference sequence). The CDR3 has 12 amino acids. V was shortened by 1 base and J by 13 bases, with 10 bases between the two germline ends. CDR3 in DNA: TGTGCCAGTAGTATAGCCAGGTCCTTGCTGTTTTTT. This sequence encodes CASSIARSLLFF.

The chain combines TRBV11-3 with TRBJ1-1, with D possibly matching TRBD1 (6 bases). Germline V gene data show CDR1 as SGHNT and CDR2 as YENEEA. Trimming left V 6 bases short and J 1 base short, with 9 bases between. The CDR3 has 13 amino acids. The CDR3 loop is CASSKQGNTEAFF. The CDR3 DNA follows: TGTGCCAGCAGTAAACAGGGGAACACTGAAGCTTTCTTT.

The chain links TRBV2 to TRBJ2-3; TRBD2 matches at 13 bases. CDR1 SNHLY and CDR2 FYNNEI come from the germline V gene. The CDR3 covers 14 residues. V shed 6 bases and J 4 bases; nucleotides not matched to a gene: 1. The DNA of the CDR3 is TGTGCCAGCAGAACTAGCGGGGGGGCAGATACGCAGTATTTT. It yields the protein CASRTSGGADTQYF.